Shown below are 10 T cell receptor beta chains from a single sample sequenced in a study of technical replicates of blood from several donors. Assay: immunoSEQ multiplex PCR; the TCRdb copy retains only in-frame clones and omits some. The table records about 100,000 clones, approximately 96% of them present only once. Sequences were obtained from T cells isolated from PBMCs. The receptors come from a human donor in good health.

This chain joins TRBV7-9 and TRBJ2-5; D is unresolved. Germline V gives CDR1 SEHNR, CDR2 FQNEAQ (reference sequence). This CDR3 region has 13 residues. V lost 2 bases, J lost 3 bases, and 7 bases lay in between. CDR3 bases: TGTGCCAGCAGCTTATATTCCGAAGAGACCCAGTACTTC. It translates to CASSLYSEETQYF.

This clone occurred once. This chain connects TRBV10-1 to TRBJ2-1; D uncertain. This CDR3 has 13 residues. The germline V gene has CDR1 WNHNN and CDR2 SYGVQD (reference sequence). Trimming removed 4 bases from V and 4 bases from J, with 8 bases in between. CDR3 coding DNA: TGCGCCAGCAGTGGATTGAGGTACAATGAGCAGTTCTTC. Its protein is CASSGLRYNEQFF.

The chain carries TRBV6-1 and TRBJ2-3; D may be TRBD1 or TRBD2 (5 bases each). Germline-derived CDR1 and CDR2 are MNHNS and SASEGT. The CDR3 length is 14 residues. Trimming took 8 bases from V and 3 from J, leaving 15 bases between them. The CDR3 nucleotides are TGTGCCAGCGGTGGGGGAGTTGGTACAGATACGCAGTATTTT. Its protein is CASGGGVGTDTQYF.

This clone was seen just once. The chain employs TRBV5-1 and TRBJ2-7; 10 nucleotides line up with TRBD2. The CDR3 covers 17 residues. V shed 0 bases and J 4 bases; nucleotides not matched to a gene: 10. Germline loops: CDR1 SGHRS, CDR2 YFSETQ. This CDR3 is CASSLDSGRTLWYEQYF. CDR3 coding DNA: TGCGCCAGCAGCTTGGATAGCGGGAGGACCCTATGGTACGAGCAGTACTTC.

The chain recombines TRBV6-5 with TRBJ1-2, with TRBD1 matching over 9 bases. CDR3 length equals 16 residues. Germline CDR1 reads MNHEY; CDR2 reads SVGAGI. V lost 0 bases to trimming and J lost 4 bases; unmatched junction nucleotides: 6. For the CDR3, the DNA is TGTGCCAGCAGTTACTCGTCCGGGACAGGGAGCTATGGCTACACCTTC. Protein product: CASSYSSGTGSYGYTF.

The genes are TRBV27 and TRBJ1-2, with a tentative D call TRBD1 (5 bases). This CDR3 contains 17 residues. Germline-derived CDR1 and CDR2 are MNHEY and SMNVEV (reference sequence). Trimming took off 0 bases at V and 4 bases at J, with 18 bases between the two ends. The CDR3 bases are TGTGCCAGCAGTTTATCGTGGGTTAGCAGGGTAGGCTATGGCTACACCTTC. Protein sequence: CASSLSWVSRVGYGYTF.

The chain links TRBV5-1 to TRBJ2-5; no reliable D call. Germline loops: CDR1 SGHRS, CDR2 YFSETQ. The CDR3 has 14 residues. The ends were cut back, 0 bases at V and 3 bases at J, with 9 bases in the middle. The CDR3 is CASSLATAEETQYF. CDR3 in DNA: TGCGCCAGCAGCTTGGCCACGGCGGAAGAGACCCAGTACTTC.

The chain combines TRBV5-1 with TRBJ1-4, with D possibly TRBD1 on 6 matching bases. The CDR3 covers 15 residues. The V and J ends lost 4 bases and 6 bases respectively, with 16 bases between them. Looked up from germline, CDR1 is SGHRS and CDR2 is YFSETQ. In DNA, the CDR3 is TGCGCCAGCAGCCGCGCGGGAGGGGGAGATGAAAAACTGTTTTTT. This codes for CASSRAGGGDEKLFF.

This chain's CDR3 is CASSLARDRVADTQYF. CDR3 DNA: TGTGCCAGCAGCTTGGCGAGAGACAGGGTTGCCGATACGCAGTATTTT. V is TRBV5-6 and J is TRBJ2-3; 7 bases fit TRBD1. Germline V gene sequence: CDR1 SGHDT, CDR2 YYEEEE. The CDR3 has 16 residues. V lost 0 bases, J lost 6 bases, and 10 bases stayed unmatched.

The genes are TRBV7-2 and TRBJ2-5; 7 bases agree with TRBD2. J was trimmed by 0 bases and V by 5 bases; bases with no gene match: 9. The CDR3 is 16 amino acids. CDR1 is SGHTA, CDR2 FQGNSA, per germline. DNA for the CDR3: TGTGCCAGCAGCCTCGATGGGAGGGAGTACCAAGAGACCCAGTACTTC. Protein sequence: CASSLDGREYQETQYF.